One T cell receptor (beta chain) is described in this entry. Here immunoSEQ multiplex PCR was the method, and the copy in TCRdb shows in-frame clones only, minus some. The table has 100,000 or so clones, 70% to 85% seen once; the top ten hold roughly 2.3%. This sample was included in a study of PD-L1 blockade in urothelial cancer. The wider study: Most of the 29 patients were men who had bladder-origin urothelial cancer. T cells numbered a median of approximately 130,000 in the blood samples.

V dropped 6 bases and J dropped 2; count of bases not matched to a gene: 5. Germline values: CDR1 SNHLY, CDR2 FYNNEI. The CDR3 sequence is 16 residues long. The sample consisted of PBMCs, taken around atezolizumab (anti-PD-L1) treatment. The genes are TRBV2 and TRBJ2-3; 13 bases agree with TRBD2. The source is a man aged 50-59 years with urothelial cancer. The CDR3, as DNA: TGTGCCAGCAGGCTCGGGACTAGCGGGAACACAGATACGCAGTATTTT. Translating it yields CASRLGTSGNTDTQYF.